This TCR beta chain was sequenced during a study of cytomegalovirus exposure and HLA in healthy donors. The study, taken as a whole, reports: Rarity characterized most TCR sequences, yet some public TCRs appeared in many donors. Near-uniform donor sequencing depth was presumed by presence/absence analyses. In vitro data verified a few CMV-associated chains as specific for CMV antigens.

Primers for the PCR totalled 60 Vbeta and 13 Jbeta. The repertoire was sequenced with immunoSEQ multiplex PCR; TCRdb's copy has only in-frame clones and lacks some. The sample yields 150,000 to 200,000 clones, approximately 80% seen once. In germline, CDR1 is SGHVS, CDR2 FNYEAQ. This CDR3 contains 15 residues. V shed 2 bases and J 3 bases; nucleotides not matched to a gene: 3. Points on this clone: Its antigen is currently unknown.

The rearrangement joins TRBV7-6 to TRBJ2-7; the match to TRBD2 covers 11 bases. The TCR was taken from a boy younger than 10 in good health and CMV-seronegative. The material sequenced was PBMCs. The CDR3 protein is CASSLNSGGDYEQYF. The DNA for the CDR3 is TGTGCCAGCAGCTTAAATAGCGGGGGGGACTACGAGCAGTACTTC. The complete variable domain, with remaining parts taken from reference TRBV7-6 and TRBJ2-7, reads GAGVSQSPRYKVTKRGQDVALRCDPISGHVSLYWYRQALGQGPEFLTYFNYEAQQDKSGLPNDRFSAERPEGSISTLTIQRTEQRDSAMYRCASSLNSGGDYEQYFGPGTRLTVT.